Listed below are T cell receptor beta chains from one sample, sequenced in a study of metastatic and nonmetastatic thyroid tumors. TCRdb re-analyzed the PCR reads using MiXCR. The table shows 40,000 to 45,000 clones, with approximately 3% occurring only once. The sample taken for sequencing was blood. The receptors here all came from a female donor with papillary thyroid cancer or a benign thyroid nodule (not recorded which). Some clones in this sample may be carry-over from other donors' samples. Each CDR3 is given with its conserved first and last residue. Each record gives: CDR3 DNA, CDR3 protein, V gene, D gene, J gene, clone size. D genes are given only for firm matches. Clone size is not always given. Where it is, it says once, few, many or a class for expanded clones.

cdr3_nt: TGTGCCATCAGTGAGTCCCTGAAGCAAGAGACCCAGTACTTC; cdr3_aa: CAISESLKQETQYF; v_call: TRBV10-3; d_call: NA; j_call: TRBJ2-5; clone_size: many
cdr3_nt: TGTGCCAGCAGTTCGGACAGGGCAGGCTACAATGAGCAGTTCTTC; cdr3_aa: CASSSDRAGYNEQFF; v_call: TRBV28; d_call: TRBD1; j_call: TRBJ2-1; clone_size: many
cdr3_nt: TGTGCCAGCAATTTCCAGGAAAATTCACACCTGCACTTT; cdr3_aa: CASNFQENSHLHF; v_call: TRBV27; d_call: NA; j_call: TRBJ1-6; clone_size: few
cdr3_nt: TGCAGTGCTAGAGATGAGATGAACTCCTACAATGAGCAGTTCTTC; cdr3_aa: CSARDEMNSYNEQFF; v_call: TRBV20-1; d_call: NA; j_call: TRBJ2-1; clone_size: few
cdr3_nt: TGTGCCATCAGCCTCGGGACTAGCGCTCACAATGAGCAGTTCTTC; cdr3_aa: CAISLGTSAHNEQFF; v_call: TRBV10-3; d_call: TRBD2; j_call: TRBJ2-1; clone_size: many
cdr3_nt: TGTGCCAGCAGAGCTACATCAGGGATCTGGTTTAATGAAAAACTGTTTTTT; cdr3_aa: CASRATSGIWFNEKLFF; v_call: TRBV28; d_call: NA; j_call: TRBJ1-4; clone_size: many
cdr3_nt: TGTGCCAGCAGCTCTTTTAGGACGGAACACTATGGCTACACCTTC; cdr3_aa: CASSSFRTEHYGYTF; v_call: TRBV7-9; d_call: NA; j_call: TRBJ1-2; clone_size: many
cdr3_nt: TGCAGTGCTAGGGACAGGGTTGACACCATATATTTT; cdr3_aa: CSARDRVDTIYF; v_call: TRBV20-1; d_call: TRBD1; j_call: TRBJ1-3; clone_size: few
cdr3_nt: TGTGCCAGCAGCTTAGGTTACAGGGGACCCCAGTACTTC; cdr3_aa: CASSLGYRGPQYF; v_call: TRBV11-2; d_call: TRBD1; j_call: TRBJ2-5; clone_size: many
cdr3_nt: TGTGCCAGCGTAGGACAGGTGATATTTGGCTACACCTTC; cdr3_aa: CASVGQVIFGYTF; v_call: TRBV6-1; d_call: TRBD1; j_call: TRBJ1-2; clone_size: few
cdr3_nt: TGTGCCAGTAGTATTTCTAGCGGGATGTACAATGAGCAGTTCTTC; cdr3_aa: CASSISSGMYNEQFF; v_call: TRBV19; d_call: TRBD2; j_call: TRBJ2-1; clone_size: NA
cdr3_nt: TGTGCCAGCAGCCAGACTAGCGGCACAGATACGCAGTATTTT; cdr3_aa: CASSQTSGTDTQYF; v_call: TRBV6-1; d_call: TRBD2; j_call: TRBJ2-3; clone_size: many
cdr3_nt: TGCAGTGGACAGGGGGCTATCGGGGAGCTGTTTTTT; cdr3_aa: CSGQGAIGELFF; v_call: TRBV20-1; d_call: TRBD1; j_call: TRBJ2-2; clone_size: many
cdr3_nt: TGTGCCAGCAGTGAAGAAGGGGAGTCCACTTACGAGCAGTACTTC; cdr3_aa: CASSEEGESTYEQYF; v_call: TRBV27; d_call: NA; j_call: TRBJ2-7; clone_size: few
cdr3_nt: TGCGCCAGCAGCAGCGGGACAGGGGCCTACGAGCAGTACTTC; cdr3_aa: CASSSGTGAYEQYF; v_call: TRBV5-1; d_call: TRBD1; j_call: TRBJ2-7; clone_size: many
cdr3_nt: TGTGCCAGCAGTAGACTAGCGGGGCATTACAATGAGCAGTTCTTC; cdr3_aa: CASSRLAGHYNEQFF; v_call: TRBV27; d_call: TRBD2; j_call: TRBJ2-1; clone_size: NA
cdr3_nt: TGTGCCAGCATCCCGATAGCGGGAGGGTCGGAGACCCAGTACTTC; cdr3_aa: CASIPIAGGSETQYF; v_call: TRBV7-6; d_call: TRBD2; j_call: TRBJ2-5; clone_size: many
cdr3_nt: TGTGCCAGCAGTTTAGCTAGCCGGGACGAGCAGTACTTC; cdr3_aa: CASSLASRDEQYF; v_call: TRBV6-2/TRBV6-3; d_call: NA; j_call: TRBJ2-7; clone_size: NA
cdr3_nt: TGTGCCAGCAGCTTGTTAGAGAACACCGGGGAGCTGTTTTTT; cdr3_aa: CASSLLENTGELFF; v_call: TRBV5-6; d_call: NA; j_call: TRBJ2-2; clone_size: many
cdr3_nt: TGCAGTGCTAAACAGGGGTGGTTAGGCTACACCTTC; cdr3_aa: CSAKQGWLGYTF; v_call: TRBV20-1; d_call: TRBD1; j_call: TRBJ1-2; clone_size: NA
cdr3_nt: TGTGCCTGGAGGGGGACTCAGGGGGGGGGCTACACCTTC; cdr3_aa: CAWRGTQGGGYTF; v_call: TRBV30; d_call: TRBD1; j_call: TRBJ1-2; clone_size: NA
cdr3_nt: TGTGCCAGCAGCTTGTACCAGGGGCCTTCCACAGATACGCAGTATTTT; cdr3_aa: CASSLYQGPSTDTQYF; v_call: TRBV5-6; d_call: NA; j_call: TRBJ2-3; clone_size: many
cdr3_nt: TGTGCCAGCAGTTTTGCGGGGGAAGGATATGGCTACACCTTC; cdr3_aa: CASSFAGEGYGYTF; v_call: TRBV12-3/TRBV12-4; d_call: NA; j_call: TRBJ1-2; clone_size: NA
cdr3_nt: TGTGCCACCAGCAGAGGGGCCACTAGCGCGGCCTACAATGAGCAGTTCTTC; cdr3_aa: CATSRGATSAAYNEQFF; v_call: TRBV15; d_call: TRBD2; j_call: TRBJ2-1; clone_size: many
cdr3_nt: TGTGCCAGCAGACCGATCAGGGGCGAGGAGCAGTACTTC; cdr3_aa: CASRPIRGEEQYF; v_call: TRBV28; d_call: NA; j_call: TRBJ2-7; clone_size: few
cdr3_nt: TGTGCCAGCAGTGAGGAGGACAGCCTCAATTCACCCCTCCACTTT; cdr3_aa: CASSEEDSLNSPLHF; v_call: TRBV2; d_call: NA; j_call: TRBJ1-6; clone_size: NA
cdr3_nt: TGTGCCAGCAGCCGAGGGGAGACCCAGTACTTC; cdr3_aa: CASSRGETQYF; v_call: TRBV7-9; d_call: NA; j_call: TRBJ2-5; clone_size: many
cdr3_nt: TGCGCCAGCAGCCCCACTACGACCCAGCTAAAAAGCTCTGGAAACACCATATATTTT; cdr3_aa: CASSPTTTQLKSSGNTIYF; v_call: TRBV4-1; d_call: NA; j_call: TRBJ1-3; clone_size: many
cdr3_nt: TGTGCCAGCAGTTTCGGGGGGACAATGAACACTGAAGCTTTCTTT; cdr3_aa: CASSFGGTMNTEAFF; v_call: TRBV28; d_call: NA; j_call: TRBJ1-1; clone_size: few
cdr3_nt: TGTGCCAGCAGTGAACCCAGACAGATTGGGCAGCCCCAGCATTTT; cdr3_aa: CASSEPRQIGQPQHF; v_call: TRBV6-1; d_call: NA; j_call: TRBJ1-5; clone_size: few
cdr3_nt: TGCGCCAGCAGCTTGACCCCCCAAGAGACCCAGTACTTC; cdr3_aa: CASSLTPQETQYF; v_call: TRBV5-1; d_call: NA; j_call: TRBJ2-5; clone_size: few
cdr3_nt: TGCGCCAGCAGCTTGCCGGGCGGGAGGCTACAAGAGACCCAGTACTTC; cdr3_aa: CASSLPGGRLQETQYF; v_call: TRBV13; d_call: TRBD2; j_call: TRBJ2-5; clone_size: NA
cdr3_nt: TGTGCCTGGACAACATGGAACACTGAAGCTTTCTTT; cdr3_aa: CAWTTWNTEAFF; v_call: TRBV30; d_call: NA; j_call: TRBJ1-1; clone_size: many
cdr3_nt: TGCAGTGCTCCCCCAGCAACCTTGAACACTGAAGCTTTCTTT; cdr3_aa: CSAPPATLNTEAFF; v_call: TRBV20-1; d_call: NA; j_call: TRBJ1-1; clone_size: few
cdr3_nt: TGTGCCAGCAGTGATAAAAGGGCCGTCGACGAGCAGTACTTC; cdr3_aa: CASSDKRAVDEQYF; v_call: TRBV2; d_call: NA; j_call: TRBJ2-7; clone_size: many
cdr3_nt: TGTGCCAGCAGCTCCACTTCGACTAGCGGGAGTTTTGGGGCCAACGTCCTGACTTTC; cdr3_aa: CASSSTSTSGSFGANVLTF; v_call: TRBV13; d_call: TRBD2; j_call: TRBJ2-6; clone_size: few
cdr3_nt: TGTGCCAGCAGCCCTACAGGCTCCTTGAATCAGCCCCAGCATTTT; cdr3_aa: CASSPTGSLNQPQHF; v_call: TRBV6-1; d_call: NA; j_call: TRBJ1-5; clone_size: many
cdr3_nt: TGTGCCAGCAGCTTAGTTGCGAGCACAGATACGCAGTATTTT; cdr3_aa: CASSLVASTDTQYF; v_call: TRBV7-8; d_call: NA; j_call: TRBJ2-3; clone_size: few
cdr3_nt: TGTGCCGGCAGCCCACGAAGGGGGGGTGGGTCGTCCTACAATGAGCAGTTCTTC; cdr3_aa: CAGSPRRGGGSSYNEQFF; v_call: TRBV7-9; d_call: NA; j_call: TRBJ2-1; clone_size: NA
cdr3_nt: TGTGCCAGCAGTTTACAGGCCATACTAAACACTGAAGCTTTCTTT; cdr3_aa: CASSLQAILNTEAFF; v_call: TRBV28; d_call: NA; j_call: TRBJ1-1; clone_size: NA
cdr3_nt: TGTGCCAGCAGAAAAGCTCAGGGGGCGCACACTGAAGCTTTCTTT; cdr3_aa: CASRKAQGAHTEAFF; v_call: TRBV28; d_call: TRBD1; j_call: TRBJ1-1; clone_size: many
cdr3_nt: TGCGCCAGCAGCCCACCGGACGATGAAGCTTTCTTT; cdr3_aa: CASSPPDDEAFF; v_call: TRBV5-1; d_call: NA; j_call: TRBJ1-1; clone_size: few
cdr3_nt: TGCAGTGCTAGACCTACTTTGACAGGGGTGGGCGAGCAGTACTTC; cdr3_aa: CSARPTLTGVGEQYF; v_call: TRBV20-1; d_call: TRBD1; j_call: TRBJ2-7; clone_size: many
cdr3_nt: TGCAGTGCCGTAATCGGGGACTTAACAGATACGCAGTATTTT; cdr3_aa: CSAVIGDLTDTQYF; v_call: TRBV20-1; d_call: NA; j_call: TRBJ2-3; clone_size: NA
cdr3_nt: TGTGCGGGGGGCGGGCCCTCCTACGAGCAGTACTTC; cdr3_aa: CAGGGPSYEQYF; v_call: TRBV28; d_call: NA; j_call: TRBJ2-7; clone_size: few
cdr3_nt: TGTGCCAGTTCTAGCGGGGGAAACCAAGAGACCCAGTACTTC; cdr3_aa: CASSSGGNQETQYF; v_call: TRBV19; d_call: TRBD2; j_call: TRBJ2-5; clone_size: many
cdr3_nt: TGTGCCAGCAGCCGGGACAGCCAAGAGACCCAGTACTTC; cdr3_aa: CASSRDSQETQYF; v_call: TRBV6-1; d_call: TRBD1; j_call: TRBJ2-5; clone_size: many
cdr3_nt: TGCGCCAGCAGCACTAGCGGGAGTAACTACGAGCAGTACTTC; cdr3_aa: CASSTSGSNYEQYF; v_call: TRBV5-1; d_call: TRBD2; j_call: TRBJ2-7; clone_size: medium-sized
cdr3_nt: TGCGCCAGCAGTGAGAGTTTCGGGGGCACTGAAGCTTTCTTT; cdr3_aa: CASSESFGGTEAFF; v_call: TRBV10-2; d_call: NA; j_call: TRBJ1-1; clone_size: NA
cdr3_nt: TGTGCCACCAGTGATTCCCTCCTGACAGGCTCTGGAAACACCATATATTTT; cdr3_aa: CATSDSLLTGSGNTIYF; v_call: TRBV24-1; d_call: NA; j_call: TRBJ1-3; clone_size: many
cdr3_nt: TGTGCCAGCAGTCTCCCTCCGTTACAGGGGAACTATGGCTACACCTTC; cdr3_aa: CASSLPPLQGNYGYTF; v_call: TRBV2; d_call: TRBD1; j_call: TRBJ1-2; clone_size: NA
cdr3_nt: TGTGCCAGCAGCTGGGGGCCTCAAGAGACCCAGTACTTC; cdr3_aa: CASSWGPQETQYF; v_call: TRBV11-2; d_call: NA; j_call: TRBJ2-5; clone_size: many
cdr3_nt: TGTGCCAGTAGCCCCCCCCGCAGGGATAGCAATCAGCCCCAGCATTTT; cdr3_aa: CASSPPRRDSNQPQHF; v_call: TRBV19; d_call: NA; j_call: TRBJ1-5; clone_size: many
cdr3_nt: TGTGCCAGCAGTTACCCTTCTAGCTCCTATAATTCACCCCTCCACTTT; cdr3_aa: CASSYPSSSYNSPLHF; v_call: TRBV6-5; d_call: NA; j_call: TRBJ1-6; clone_size: few
cdr3_nt: TGTGCCAGTAGTAGGGGACAGGGTAATCAGCCCCAGCATTTT; cdr3_aa: CASSRGQGNQPQHF; v_call: TRBV19; d_call: TRBD1; j_call: TRBJ1-5; clone_size: few
cdr3_nt: TGTGCCAGTAGTCGACTTGGCCCGGGACAGGGTTCTAGCACAGATACGCAGTATTTT; cdr3_aa: CASSRLGPGQGSSTDTQYF; v_call: TRBV19; d_call: TRBD1; j_call: TRBJ2-3; clone_size: medium-sized
cdr3_nt: TGTGCCAGCAGCTTAAGGGGGAGCGGGAGCACAGATACGCAGTATTTT; cdr3_aa: CASSLRGSGSTDTQYF; v_call: TRBV7-3; d_call: NA; j_call: TRBJ2-3; clone_size: many